These T cell receptor beta chains were read from a single sample in a study of T cell responses to AZD1222 COVID-19 vaccine. The data were produced by immunoSEQ multiplex PCR, yet TCRdb's version contains in-frame clones alone and is incomplete. The profile shows 140,000 to 150,000 clones, about 92% of them singletons. The specimen comprised peripheral blood, sampled on day 0 of AZD1222 vaccination. The receptors stem from an adult in good health. CDR3s include the opening cysteine and the closing phenylalanine or tryptophan. D genes are given only for firm matches. The size of a clone is reported for some rows only, either as once, few or many, or as a class for expanded clones.

clone_size j_call v_call d_call cdr3_aa cdr3_nt
NA TRBJ1-4 TRBV6-5 NA CASSYTTGLGEKLFF TGTGCCAGCAGTTATACTACAGGGTTAGGTGAAAAACTGTTTTTT
NA TRBJ2-5 TRBV7-9 TRBD2 CASSLGSAGAGETQYF TGTGCCAGCAGCTTAGGCTCGGCGGGAGCGGGGGAGACCCAGTACTTC
NA TRBJ2-7 TRBV2 NA CASSLGLAYYEQYF TGTGCCAGCAGCCTAGGACTTGCCTACTACGAGCAGTACTTC
NA TRBJ2-3 TRBV9 NA CASSVTPGDTQYF TGTGCCAGCAGCGTCACCCCGGGAGATACGCAGTATTTT
NA TRBJ2-1 TRBV20-1 NA CSANDAEEQFF TGCAGTGCTAATGACGCAGAAGAGCAGTTCTTC
few TRBJ1-3 TRBV30 TRBD1 CAWSLTGVNTIYF TGTGCCTGGAGCCTGACAGGGGTAAACACCATATATTTT
once TRBJ2-1 TRBV18 NA CASSPQEYNEQFF TGTGCCAGCTCACCACAAGAATACAATGAGCAGTTCTTC
NA TRBJ2-3 TRBV11-3 NA CASSLPALFPSTDTQYF TGTGCCAGCAGCCTTCCCGCCCTTTTCCCTAGCACAGATACGCAGTATTTT
NA TRBJ1-5 TRBV3-1/TRBV3-2 NA CASSHSGIANQPQHF TGTGCCAGCAGCCACTCGGGAATCGCCAATCAGCCCCAGCATTTT
NA TRBJ2-3 TRBV10-3 TRBD2 CAISESGGVNTDTQYF TGTGCCATCAGTGAGTCGGGGGGGGTCAACACAGATACGCAGTATTTT
NA TRBJ2-3 TRBV5-8 NA CASSFSVGMTDTQYF TGTGCCAGCAGCTTTAGCGTGGGGATGACAGATACGCAGTATTTT
few TRBJ1-2 TRBV7-9 NA CASSLGDNYGYTF TGTGCCAGCTCCTTGGGGGACAACTATGGCTACACCTTC
NA TRBJ2-5 TRBV9 NA CASSQLNGETQYF TGTGCCAGCAGCCAACTTAACGGGGAGACCCAGTACTTC
NA TRBJ1-4 TRBV6-6 TRBD1 CASSYGTGTTNEKLFF TGTGCCAGCAGTTACGGGACAGGGACAACTAATGAAAAACTGTTTTTT
NA TRBJ1-5 TRBV6-6 TRBD1 CASSYSPRGDQPQHF TGTGCCAGCAGTTACTCACCCAGGGGGGACCAGCCCCAGCATTTT
NA TRBJ1-3 TRBV7-6 NA CASSPLTGRGNTIYF TGTGCCAGCAGCCCCCTAACAGGGCGCGGAAACACCATATATTTT
NA TRBJ2-1 TRBV7-3 NA CASSLRQENEQFF TGTGCCAGCAGCTTACGGCAGGAGAATGAGCAGTTCTTC
NA TRBJ2-3 TRBV25-1 TRBD2 CASSDGLADTQYF TGTGCCAGCAGCGACGGACTAGCGGATACGCAGTATTTT
NA TRBJ2-2 TRBV5-1 TRBD1 CASKPGTGGTGELFF TGCGCCAGCAAGCCCGGGACAGGGGGCACCGGGGAGCTGTTTTTT
NA TRBJ1-3 TRBV19 NA CASSRPGNTIYF TGTGCCAGTAGCCGACCGGGAAACACCATATATTTT
NA TRBJ2-2 TRBV18 NA CASSPPDRSVGELFF TGTGCCAGCTCACCCCCCGACAGGTCCGTCGGGGAGCTGTTTTTT
NA TRBJ1-4 TRBV2 TRBD1 CASSRTGGAGEKLFF TGTGCCAGCAGTCGTACAGGGGGCGCGGGGGAAAAACTGTTTTTT
NA TRBJ2-7 TRBV28 TRBD1 CASSSGQGAQEQYF TGTGCCAGCAGTTCGGGACAGGGGGCGCAGGAGCAGTACTTC
NA TRBJ1-2 TRBV29-1 NA CSGTTGSRNGYGYTF TGCAGCGGAACCACGGGATCGAGAAATGGGTATGGCTACACCTTC
NA TRBJ2-1 TRBV9 NA CASSEGGNNEQFF TGTGCCAGCAGCGAAGGGGGGAACAATGAGCAGTTCTTC